This TCR beta chain was sequenced during a study of monozygotic twins with inflammatory bowel disease (dated by TCRdb to about 2019). Study-level background: The full study comprised about 28 monozygotic twin pairs: nine German pairs (four IBD-concordant, five IBD-discordant) and 19 IBD-discordant Danish pairs. The search for disease-associated traits relied mainly on comparing, within discordant pairs, IBD patients with their genetically identical healthy co-twins. Each individual had, on average, about 151 000 unique TCRalpha sequences and 181 000 unique TCRbeta sequences available for analysis.

Libraries were made using 5' RACE. Preparation of each TCR library used around 3.5 ug of total RNA. For each sample, cDNA synthesis with SMARTScribe reverse transcriptase was split into eight separate reactions. During cDNA synthesis, template switching introduced unique molecular identifiers that contained a 6-nucleotide sample barcode. TCRalpha and TCRbeta cDNA was amplified in two nested PCRs of approximately 17 and 9 cycles, and bead purification was carried out after each PCR. Before amplification, cDNA was treated with uracil DNA-glycosylase and purified using the QIAquick PCR purification kit. In the second PCR, Illumina TruSeq-compatible adapters and sample-specific barcodes were added. TapeStation and Qubit were used to check library quality and concentration, and around 5.3 ng of each library was pooled. Sequencing of the pooled libraries was done on an Illumina HiSeq2500 single-index Rapid Run using custom sequencing primers and 2 x 100 bp reads. Under the source paper's analysis protocol: MiGEC version 1.2.6 was used for UMI-based consensus assembly to correct PCR and sequencing errors. MiXCR version 2.1.1 was used for V(D)J alignment, clonotype assembly and CDR3 extraction. To normalise gene usage, clonotype sharing and MAIT/NKT TCR abundance, the analysis used the top 1000, 10 000 and 20 000 clonotypes per sample. Diversity was computed as the inverse Simpson index with the vegan R package after downsampling to 27 000 UMIs. Statistical testing used paired Mann-Whitney U tests on the discordant twin pairs and applied Benjamini-Hochberg correction for multiple testing. Reprocessed by TCRdb, the reads give a single entry per CDR3 protein sequence, without DNA. These V and J calls are TCRdb output, not the study's own analysis. In this sample's table one finds 190,000 or so distinct CDR3 sequences. Jointly, the top ten make up around 1.5% of the sample.

Study-wide conclusions, independent of this receptor: The analysis was unable to tell apart different T cell subtypes. Compared with healthy twins, IBD patients had fewer clonotypes in common with other individuals, a difference most pronounced in patients showing signs of disease activity. No difference in repertoire similarity was observed between concordant and discordant twins, possibly owing to limited statistical power. No single strong signal or clonotype linked to IBD turned up in the results, so the idea that one exists was not supported. IBD patients had lower TCRbeta repertoire diversity, measured by the inverse Simpson index, than their healthy co-twins. Background noise and inter-individual variability may have been introduced into the repertoires by the differing immunosuppressive treatments among patients.

Details on this clonotype: The antigen this receptor binds is unknown.

From each donor, a roughly 2.6 ml peripheral blood sample was collected into PAXgene tubes and stored at -80 degrees C. Without T cell sorting, total RNA was isolated from whole blood using the PAXgene blood miRNA kit on an automated QIAcube. Peripheral blood from monozygotic twin pairs who were concordant or discordant for inflammatory bowel disease underwent deep TCRalpha and TCRbeta repertoire profiling using unique molecular barcoding. Smoking habits were recorded for all twin pairs, and individuals were classified as current, former or never smokers. In the germline V gene (reference sequence), CDR1 corresponds to MNHNY and CDR2 to SVGAGI. The CDR3 has 14 amino acids, counting the end cysteine and phenylalanine. Only the protein is on record.

This clonotype was sampled from a human donor with ulcerative colitis or Crohn's disease, or a healthy co-twin of an affected twin (not recorded which). What was sequenced was blood. The V and J genes are TRBV6-6 and TRBJ1-4. The CDR3 protein: CASSNTVYNEKLFF.